This passage covers 22 T cell receptor beta chains from one sample sequenced in a study of blood T cell repertoires in COVID-19. Assay used: immunoSEQ multiplex PCR; TCRdb lists only in-frame clones, some missing. The sample includes over 120,000 clones, roughly 90% seen only once; the top ten take roughly 1.5%. Sequenced material: peripheral blood. These receptors came from a human donor in a cohort sampled during active COVID-19.

The chain has TRBV7-9 and TRBJ1-3; 7 nucleotides match TRBD1. Germline trimming cut 7 bases from V and 1 base from J; bases unmatched to any gene: 4. The CDR3 runs 14 residues. Germline CDR1 is SEHNR and CDR2 is FQNEAQ (reference sequence). The CDR3 bases are TGTGCCAGCACCACAGGGGTATCTGGAAACACCATATATTTT. Its translation is CASTTGVSGNTIYF. Using reference TRBV7-9 and TRBJ1-3 for the parts outside the CDR3, the full variable domain is DTGVSQNPRHKITKRGQNVTFRCDPISEHNRLYWYRQTLGQGPEFLTYFQNEAQLEKSRLLSDRFSAERPKGSFSTLEIQRTEQGDSAMYLCASTTGVSGNTIYFGEGSWLTVV.

This clone was seen more than once but under ten times. The rearrangement uses TRBV11-2 and TRBJ1-2; the D gene is possibly TRBD1 (5 bases). V dropped 5 bases and J dropped 7 bases, with 20 bases sitting between them. The CDR3 is 15 amino acids. CDR1 SGHAT and CDR2 FQNNGV come from the germline V gene. The CDR3 is CASSTLTGRRGGYTF. The CDR3 nucleotides read TGTGCCAGCAGCACACTAACCGGACGGAGGGGTGGCTACACCTTC.

The CDR3 reads CASSLSGDQPQHF. CDR3 coding DNA: TGTGCCAGCAGTTTATCGGGAGATCAGCCCCAGCATTTT. This chain links TRBV27 with TRBJ1-5; D call uncertain. The CDR3 contains 13 residues. Germline CDR1 is MNHEY and CDR2 is SMNVEV (reference sequence). With 0 bases removed from V and 5 bases from J, the gap between germline ends came to 5 bases.

This sequence joins TRBV2 and TRBJ1-1, with TRBD1 as a possible D gene (5 bases). The CDR3 length is 14 residues. The V end was cut by 5 bases, the J end by 2 bases, with 12 bases between. From germline, CDR1 is SNHLY and CDR2 FYNNEI. The CDR3 protein is CASSPQTVNTEAFF. The CDR3 nucleotides are TGTGCCAGCAGTCCCCAGACAGTTAACACTGAAGCTTTCTTT.

This chain connects TRBV9 to TRBJ2-5; 7 bases match TRBD1. Germline lookup yields CDR1 SGDLS and CDR2 YYNGEE. V lost 4 bases to trimming and J lost 4 bases; unmatched junction nucleotides: 7. This CDR3 is built from 14 residues. CDR3 protein: CASSTGQFPETQYF. CDR3 nucleotide sequence: TGTGCCAGCAGCACGGGACAGTTCCCAGAGACCCAGTACTTC.

The chain employs TRBV5-6 and TRBJ2-5; TRBD1 aligns across 8 bases. The CDR3 runs 15 residues. CDR1 SGHDT and CDR2 YYEEEE come from the germline V gene. V lost 4 bases to trimming and J lost 5 bases; unmatched junction nucleotides: 10. The CDR3 DNA reads as TGTGCCAGCAGCAAACTAACCAGGGGGCCGGAGACCCAGTACTTC. Protein sequence: CASSKLTRGPETQYF.

With regard to this clone: A read error may explain this, as a much larger clone is one base away. Other DNA sequences of this sample code for an identical CDR3. The CDR3 loop reads CASSDSSGGADTQYF. CDR3 DNA: TGTGCCAGCAGTGACTCGAGCGGGGGGGCAGATACGCAGTATTTT. The genes are TRBV6-4 and TRBJ2-3; 10 bases match TRBD2. CDR3 size: 15 residues. Germline V lookup: CDR1 MRHNA, CDR2 SNTAGT. V shed 0 bases and J 4 bases; nucleotides not matched to a gene: 1.

The chain carries TRBV30 and TRBJ1-1, with D unresolved. Trimming shortened V by 4 bases and J by 4 bases, and 16 bases separated the two germline ends. The CDR3 extends over 14 amino acids. Germline loops: CDR1 GTSNPN, CDR2 SVGIG (reference sequence). In DNA, the CDR3 is TGTGCCTGGACAGGACCCCGGGGTGGCACTGAAGCTTTCTTT. It encodes CAWTGPRGGTEAFF.

V gene TRBV2 combines with J gene TRBJ2-7; D not resolved. Trimming pared 4 bases from V and 11 bases from J, leaving 27 bases between. From germline, CDR1 is SNHLY and CDR2 FYNNEI. This CDR3 comprises 16 residues. Here the CDR3 DNA reads TGTGCCAGCAGTGTGAGGCCCGACTTCTCCACTCGGCGTAAGTACTTC. Translated: CASSVRPDFSTRRKYF.

The chain employs TRBV5-1 and TRBJ2-5; no firm D call. V was shortened by 4 bases and J by 1 base, with 8 bases between the two germline ends. Germline CDR1 SGHRS, CDR2 YFSETQ. The CDR3 covers 13 residues. The CDR3 sequence is CASSGWAQETQYF. In nucleotides, the CDR3 is TGCGCCAGCAGCGGGTGGGCCCAAGAGACCCAGTACTTC.

The chain joins TRBV5-8 to TRBJ1-5; D may be TRBD1 (6 bases). Germline CDR1 SGHTS, CDR2 YDEGEE. The CDR3 is made up of 12 amino acids. V lost 2 bases to trimming and J lost 7 bases, with 7 bases between them. The CDR3 DNA reads as TGTGCCAGCAGCTTCAGGGGCCAGCCCCAGCATTTT. Its translation: CASSFRGQPQHF.

The chain has TRBV19 and TRBJ2-3, with TRBD2 matching 7 bases. The germline V gene has CDR1 LNHDA and CDR2 SQIVND (reference sequence). The ends lost 3 bases at V and 2 bases at J; junction bases unmatched: 11. The CDR3 sequence is 17 residues long. CDR3 coding DNA: TGTGCCAGTAGTATTGCGGCGGGGGAGGGGTTCACAGATACGCAGTATTTT. As protein: CASSIAAGEGFTDTQYF.

This CDR3 is CASSRRGSGASYNEQFF. CDR3 DNA: TGTGCCAGCAGCCGCCGTGGTAGCGGGGCCTCCTACAATGAGCAGTTCTTC. The rearrangement joins TRBV13 to TRBJ2-1; 8 bases match TRBD2. The CDR3 length is 17 residues. J was trimmed by 0 bases and V by 5 bases; bases with no gene match: 9. Per the germline V gene, CDR1 is PRHDT and CDR2 is FYEKMQ (reference sequence).

The CDR3 loop is CASSPGQGADYEQYF. DNA for the CDR3: TGTGCCAGCAGTCCGGGACAGGGGGCTGACTACGAGCAGTACTTC. The rearrangement links TRBV27 to TRBJ2-7, with 12 bases identical to TRBD1. This CDR3 has 15 amino acids. The J segment lost 3 bases and the V segment lost 5 bases, leaving 5 bases of the junction unmatched. Germline loops: CDR1 MNHEY, CDR2 SMNVEV (reference sequence).

The chain combines TRBV5-1 with TRBJ2-3; the match to TRBD2 covers 9 bases. This CDR3 has 15 amino acids. Losses at the gene ends were 5 bases for V and 1 base for J; bases not matched to a gene: 5. Germline V gives CDR1 SGHRS, CDR2 YFSETQ. DNA of the CDR3: TGCGCCAGCAGTTCCGAGCGGGGGGGCACAGATACGCAGTATTTT. Translating it yields CASSSERGGTDTQYF.

The CDR3 spells CASSTGTGIKYGYTF. CDR3 in DNA: TGCGCCAGCAGCACCGGGACAGGGATAAAGTATGGCTACACCTTC. The chain uses TRBV5-1 and TRBJ1-2, with 9 bases identical to TRBD1. The length of the CDR3 is 15 residues. CDR1 SGHRS and CDR2 YFSETQ come from the germline V gene. The V segment lost 4 bases and the J segment 5 bases; nucleotides outside the gene matches: 9.

The chain uses TRBV24-1 and TRBJ1-1; D might be TRBD1 (5 bases). The CDR3 is made up of 13 amino acids. CDR1 KGHDR and CDR2 SFDVKD come from the germline V gene. V was trimmed by 9 bases and J by 3 bases, leaving 13 bases between them. The CDR3 is CATSRSGDTEAFF. The CDR3, as DNA: TGTGCCACCTCTCGTTCGGGGGACACTGAAGCTTTCTTT.

The rearrangement uses TRBV5-8 and TRBJ2-1; D might be TRBD1 (6 bases). The CDR3 totals 14 residues. CDR1 SGHTS and CDR2 YDEGEE come from the germline V gene. V shed 0 bases and J shed 8 bases, with 12 bases lying between them. The CDR3 sequence is CASSLEGHIYEQFF. CDR3 bases: TGTGCCAGCAGCTTGGAGGGACACATCTATGAGCAGTTCTTC. The complete variable domain, with remaining parts taken from reference TRBV5-8 and TRBJ2-1, reads EAGVTQSPTHLIKTRGQQATLRCSPISGHTSVYWYQQALGLGLQFLLWYDEGEERNRGNFPPRFSGRQFPNYSSELNVNALELEDSALYLCASSLEGHIYEQFFGPGTRLTVL.

V and J are TRBV6-6 and TRBJ2-3, with 8 bases matching TRBD1. Per the germline V gene, CDR1 is MNHNY and CDR2 is SVGAGI (reference sequence). Unmatched junction bases numbered 6, after V lost 6 bases and J lost 4 bases. This CDR3 region has 14 residues. The CDR3 loop reads CASRDRGLADTQYF. CDR3 coding DNA: TGTGCCAGCAGAGACAGGGGTTTGGCAGATACGCAGTATTTT.

The chain is built from TRBV15 and TRBJ2-7, with TRBD2 matching 7 bases. V was pared by 3 bases and J by 3 bases, with 5 bases of the junction left unmatched. The CDR3 sequence is 14 residues long. Germline lookup yields CDR1 LNHNV and CDR2 YYDKDF (reference sequence). In DNA form, the CDR3 reads TGTGCCACCAGCAGTGGCAGCGGGGACTACGAGCAGTACTTC. This gives the protein CATSSGSGDYEQYF.

The chain links TRBV9 to TRBJ2-3, with a possible D match to TRBD2 (5 bases). The germline gives CDR1 SGDLS, CDR2 YYNGEE. V dropped 4 bases and J dropped 0 bases, with 9 bases sitting between them. The CDR3 runs 14 residues. CDR3 in amino acids: CASSPSPSTDTQYF. For the CDR3, the DNA is TGTGCCAGCAGCCCTAGCCCTAGCACAGATACGCAGTATTTT.

The chain uses TRBV6-1 and TRBJ1-2, with a weak D call TRBD1 (6 bases). Looked up from germline, CDR1 is MNHNS and CDR2 is SASEGT. Deletions cut 1 base from V and 6 bases from J, with 12 bases between. CDR3 length: 14 amino acids. The CDR3 region has the DNA TGTGCCAGCAGTGAAGTTGGCAGGGGAGATGGCTACACCTTC. This translates into CASSEVGRGDGYTF.